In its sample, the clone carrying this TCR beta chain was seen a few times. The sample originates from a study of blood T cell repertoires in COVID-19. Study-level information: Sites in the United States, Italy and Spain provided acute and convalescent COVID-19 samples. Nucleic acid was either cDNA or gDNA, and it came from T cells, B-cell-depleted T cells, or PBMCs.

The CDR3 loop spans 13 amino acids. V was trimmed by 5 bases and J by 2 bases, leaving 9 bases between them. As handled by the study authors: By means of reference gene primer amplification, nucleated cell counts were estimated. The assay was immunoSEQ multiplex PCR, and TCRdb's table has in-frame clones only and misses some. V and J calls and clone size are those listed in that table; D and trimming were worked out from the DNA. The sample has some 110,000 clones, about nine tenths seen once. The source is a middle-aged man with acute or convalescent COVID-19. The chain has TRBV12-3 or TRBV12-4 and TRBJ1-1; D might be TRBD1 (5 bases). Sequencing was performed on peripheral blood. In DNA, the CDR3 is TGTGCCAGCAGTACAGGAGTAAACACTGAAGCTTTCTTT. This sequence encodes CASSTGVNTEAFF.